This T cell receptor (beta chain) was retrieved from a study of blood T cell repertoires in COVID-19 (dated by TCRdb to about 2020). Turning to the overall study: Samples covering the acute and convalescent phases of COVID-19 were provided by collaborators in the United States, Italy and Spain. Nearly every sample came with metadata listing a de-identified subject ID, COVID-19 status, age in years and sex. The repertoires were made available in a free public database intended to serve as a resource for research on the immune response to SARS-CoV-2. Where available, HLA class I and class II types were taken from metadata supplied by the sample provider and were not determined by assay-based typing. The prospective study material was composed of cDNA or gDNA derived from T cells, B-cell-depleted T cells, or PBMCs. Subjects who had been exposed to COVID-19, were actively infected with it, or had recovered from it provided the deeply sampled blood TCRbeta repertoires that made up the dataset. Samples were obtained from the ongoing ImmuneRACE study (first 160 participants) and from approximately 1,200 subjects provided by 6 global collaborators. Paper-wide results and their limitations: The quantity of clinical and demographic metadata differed by source and by participant and was supplied without curation.

Samples from volunteer blood donors who had recovered from COVID-19 were contributed by a second Seattle source. Collaborating institutions collected whole blood in K2EDTA tubes following their own protocols. For TCRbeta analysis, collaborators shipped samples in one of three forms: frozen whole blood, isolated PBMCs, or DNA extracted from either of those sample types. TCRbeta CDR3 regions were amplified from genomic DNA by means of the immunoSEQ Assay, a bias-controlled multiplex PCR. Per the authors' processing: The number of nucleated cells in each sample was estimated by amplification of reference gene primers within the assay. Sequence reads were collapsed and filtered to measure the absolute abundance of every unique TCRbeta CDR3 rearrangement. For each sample, productive Simpson clonality was calculated as the square root of Simpson's diversity index across productive rearrangements. Sourced from immuneACCESS, this table was stored by TCRdb with only in-frame sequences that have V and J called. A share of the clones is absent; for the studies checked, an unresolved V gene accounts for under half, and the remainder has no known explanation. That table gives V, J and clone size, and the DNA gave D and trimming. This sample lists about 180,000 clones; about nine tenths were detected once. The ten largest make up about 1.9% of the sample.

Reading from cysteine to phenylalanine, the CDR3 counts 15 amino acids. Only the CDR3 DNA stays, 45 bases, in frame from base 1. Trimming at the junction amounts to 5 bases on V and 0 bases on J, and the germline ends lie 10 bases apart. The germline V gene sets CDR1 to MNHEY and CDR2 to SVGAGI. Points on this clone: It has no known antigen specificity. No base quality values were provided; no much bigger clone lies one nucleotide off.

This receptor was identified in a man in his late teens or twenties who had recovered from COVID-19. The receptor chain draws on TRBV6-5 and TRBJ1-4, with no D gene named confidently. Sequences were obtained from peripheral blood. DNA sequence: TGTGCCAGCAGTCCTCGGGAGCCAACTAATGAAAAACTGTTTTTT. Translated, it reads CASSPREPTNEKLFF.